These T cell receptor beta chains were read from a single sample in a study of T cell responses to AZD1222 COVID-19 vaccine. Sequencing was performed with immunoSEQ multiplex PCR; in TCRdb, only in-frame clones are kept and a portion is missing. This table holds some 130,000 clones, about nine tenths found once. The sample consisted of peripheral blood, taken on day 0 of AZD1222 vaccination. The receptors derive from an adult in good health. CDR3s include the opening cysteine and the closing phenylalanine or tryptophan. A D gene is named only where the DNA matches it firmly. Not all rows give a size; the values are once, few, many and, for expanded clones, a class.

TRBD1,TRBV6-2/TRBV6-3,NA,TRBJ1-5,CASSYSGTGLNQPQHF,TGTGCCAGCAGTTACTCGGGGACAGGCCTTAATCAGCCCCAGCATTTT
NA,TRBV27,NA,TRBJ2-7,CASSSQGAFIPYEQYF,TGTGCCAGCAGTTCGCAGGGAGCATTCATACCCTACGAGCAGTACTTC
NA,TRBV29-1,NA,TRBJ2-5,CSVAGAQRQGTQYF,TGCAGCGTGGCGGGGGCCCAAAGACAGGGGACCCAGTACTTC
NA,TRBV19,NA,TRBJ1-1,CATRSLENTEAFF,TGTGCCACCCGTTCTCTAGAGAACACTGAAGCTTTCTTT
NA,TRBV27,NA,TRBJ1-6,CASRAVRSPLHF,TGTGCCAGCAGGGCAGTACGATCACCCCTCCACTTT
NA,TRBV19,NA,TRBJ2-1,CASSPDAWAGNEQFF,TGTGCCAGTAGTCCGGACGCCTGGGCGGGGAATGAGCAGTTCTTC
NA,TRBV30,NA,TRBJ2-2,CAWSAPTGELFF,TGTGCCTGGAGCGCTCCAACCGGGGAGCTGTTTTTT
TRBD1,TRBV27,NA,TRBJ1-2,CASSGTGGSNYGYTF,TGTGCCAGCAGTGGCACAGGGGGCTCTAACTATGGCTACACCTTC
NA,TRBV29-1,once,TRBJ1-3,CSVVVGAGNTIYF,TGCAGCGTGGTCGTAGGGGCTGGAAACACCATATATTTT
NA,TRBV4-3,once,TRBJ1-4,CASSQDGGQSEKLFF,TGCGCCAGCAGCCAAGACGGGGGACAAAGTGAAAAACTGTTTTTT
TRBD1,TRBV24-1,NA,TRBJ1-5,CATATQGAQQPQHF,TGTGCCACCGCAACCCAGGGGGCTCAGCAGCCCCAGCATTTT
NA,TRBV10-2,NA,TRBJ1-2,CASSDILIRGKDYGYTF,TGCGCCAGCAGTGATATTCTGATAAGGGGGAAAGACTATGGCTACACCTTC
TRBD1,TRBV28,few,TRBJ1-5,CASTRGGQGSQPQHF,TGTGCCAGCACCCGGGGTGGACAGGGTAGTCAGCCCCAGCATTTT
NA,TRBV19,NA,TRBJ1-4,CASKRQGLGEKLFF,TGTGCCAGTAAGAGGCAGGGGCTAGGGGAAAAACTGTTTTTT
NA,TRBV19,NA,TRBJ1-6,CASRQGQVGDSPLHF,TGTGCCAGTAGACAAGGCCAGGTTGGGGATTCACCCCTCCACTTT
NA,TRBV13,NA,TRBJ2-3,CASSLATTDTQYF,TGTGCCAGCAGCTTAGCGACCACAGATACGCAGTATTTT
NA,TRBV5-4,NA,TRBJ2-3,CASSPKVAPDTQYF,TGTGCCAGCAGCCCGAAGGTAGCCCCGGATACGCAGTATTTT
NA,TRBV28,NA,TRBJ1-6,CASRKTSPLHF,TGTGCCAGCAGAAAGACTTCGCCCCTCCACTTT
NA,TRBV6-5,NA,TRBJ2-3,CASSTFTDTQYF,TGTGCCAGCAGCACGTTCACAGATACGCAGTATTTT
TRBD1,TRBV27,NA,TRBJ1-2,CASSLNRGYGYTF,TGTGCCAGCAGTTTAAACAGGGGGTATGGCTACACCTTC
NA,TRBV5-1,NA,TRBJ1-1,CASSPYGGLNTEAFF,TGCGCCAGCAGCCCTTATGGGGGGTTGAACACTGAAGCTTTCTTT
TRBD1,TRBV5-4,NA,TRBJ1-3,CASSAEYPGQGFIGGNTIYF,TGTGCCAGCAGCGCCGAATACCCGGGACAGGGGTTTATTGGTGGAAACACCATATATTTT
NA,TRBV30,NA,TRBJ1-2,CAWRETQGLSYGYTF,TGTGCCTGGAGGGAAACACAGGGTTTGAGCTATGGCTACACCTTC
NA,TRBV6-5,once,TRBJ1-3,CASRGGRGFGNTIYF,TGTGCCAGCAGGGGCGGCAGGGGTTTCGGAAACACCATATATTTT
NA,TRBV24-1,NA,TRBJ1-2,CATSDRDYYGYTF,TGTGCCACCAGTGATCGGGATTACTATGGCTACACCTTC
NA,TRBV19,NA,TRBJ1-4,CASSPADSLWFGKLFF,TGTGCCAGTAGCCCGGCGGACAGCCTTTGGTTTGGAAAACTGTTTTTT